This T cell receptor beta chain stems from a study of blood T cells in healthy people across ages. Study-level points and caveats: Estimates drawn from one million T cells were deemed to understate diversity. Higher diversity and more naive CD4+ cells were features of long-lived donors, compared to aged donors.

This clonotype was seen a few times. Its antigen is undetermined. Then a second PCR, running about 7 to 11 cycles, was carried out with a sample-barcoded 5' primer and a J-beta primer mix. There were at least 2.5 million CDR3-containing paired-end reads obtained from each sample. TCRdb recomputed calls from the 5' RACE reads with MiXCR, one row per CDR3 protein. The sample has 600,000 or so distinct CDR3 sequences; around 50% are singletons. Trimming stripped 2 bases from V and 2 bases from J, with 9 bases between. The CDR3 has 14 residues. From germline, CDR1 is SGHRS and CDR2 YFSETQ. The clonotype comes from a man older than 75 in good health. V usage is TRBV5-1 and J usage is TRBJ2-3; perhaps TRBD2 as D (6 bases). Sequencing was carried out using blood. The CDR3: CASSFELATDTQYF. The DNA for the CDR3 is TGCGCCAGCAGCTTCGAACTAGCCACAGATACGCAGTATTTT.